Presented here are 15 T cell receptor beta chains from one specimen sequenced in a study of T cell responses to AZD1222 COVID-19 vaccine. Assay: immunoSEQ multiplex PCR; the TCRdb copy retains only in-frame clones and omits some. Altogether some 150,000 clones are present, 85% to 95% being singletons, with the ten largest covering over 0.7%. The sample was peripheral blood, taken on day 0 of AZD1222 vaccination. Every receptor here comes from an adult in good health.

The V call is TRBV6-5, the J call TRBJ2-5; maybe TRBD2 (5 bases). Trimming pared 5 bases from V and 9 bases from J, leaving 16 bases between. The length of the CDR3 is 13 residues. Germline CDR1 MNHEY, CDR2 SVGAGI. The CDR3 DNA sequence: TGTGCCAGCAGTCTATACCCCGCGAGGGCCCAGTACTTC. This sequence encodes CASSLYPARAQYF.

The chain combines TRBV5-1 with TRBJ1-2; tentative D call: TRBD1 (6 bases). Germline V gene sequence: CDR1 SGHRS, CDR2 YFSETQ. Trimming cost V 0 bases and J 2 bases, with 8 bases left between them. This CDR3 comprises 14 residues. In DNA form, the CDR3 reads TGCGCCAGCAGCTTGGCAGGGGAAAACTATGGCTACACCTTC. This codes for CASSLAGENYGYTF.

The chain recombines TRBV6-5 with TRBJ2-7; a weak D match, TRBD1 (6 bases). Looked up from germline, CDR1 is MNHEY and CDR2 is SVGAGI. CDR3 length: 13 residues. Trimming removed 10 bases at V and 2 bases at J, with 15 bases between. CDR3 bases: TGTGCCACCGAGGACAGATCTACCTACGAGCAGTACTTC. Residues: CATEDRSTYEQYF.

The chain carries TRBV19 and TRBJ1-2; D is perhaps TRBD1 (5 bases). CDR3 size: 12 residues. Germline V lookup: CDR1 LNHDA, CDR2 SQIVND (reference sequence). V was cut by 4 bases and J by 8 bases, with 11 bases left in between. CDR3 sequence reads: CASSKARGGYTF. The CDR3 bases are TGTGCCAGTAGTAAGGCGAGGGGCGGCTACACCTTC.

The genes are TRBV6-2 or TRBV6-3 and TRBJ2-1, with 8 bases fitting TRBD2. The junction had 6 bases not matched to a gene; V was cut back by 3 bases and J by 8 bases. Germline V lookup: CDR1 MNHEY, CDR2 SVGEGT. The length of the CDR3 is 14 residues. CDR3 DNA: TGTGCCAGCAGTTATAGCGGGGTTTTCGATGAGCAGTTCTTC. This gives the protein CASSYSGVFDEQFF.

The chain has TRBV12-3 or TRBV12-4 and TRBJ1-5; D remains ambiguous. This CDR3 region has 12 residues. Trimming took 2 bases from V and 5 from J, leaving 4 bases between them. CDR3 protein: CASSLLYQPQHF. The CDR3 DNA sequence: TGTGCCAGCAGTTTACTGTATCAGCCCCAGCATTTT.

V is TRBV5-6 and J is TRBJ1-1; D is ambiguous. Trimming took off 2 bases at V and 5 bases at J, with 10 bases between the two ends. Germline assignment: CDR1 SGHDT and CDR2 YYEEEE. This CDR3 has 13 amino acids. CDR3 in amino acids: CASSLKTGTEAFF. The CDR3 DNA follows: TGTGCCAGCAGCTTAAAGACTGGGACTGAAGCTTTCTTT.

The chain recombines TRBV6-1 with TRBJ1-1; D remains unclear. Germline CDR1 MNHNS, CDR2 SASEGT. The CDR3 totals 13 residues. Trimming removed 2 bases at V and 7 bases at J, with 11 bases between. CDR3 DNA sequence: TGTGCCAGCAGTGAACGGGAGAGAAATGAAGCTTTCTTT. Translated: CASSERERNEAFF.

V gene TRBV4-3 combines with J gene TRBJ2-1, with 9 bases that match TRBD2. This CDR3 is built from 16 residues. CDR1 and CDR2 (germline): LGHNA, YSLEER. V dropped 4 bases and J dropped 5; count of bases not matched to a gene: 9. The CDR3 DNA reads as TGCGCCAGCAGCCCCTTAGGGGTAGCGGGGGACAATGAGCAGTTCTTC. Translation: CASSPLGVAGDNEQFF.

This clone has just one count. The genes are TRBV6-1 and TRBJ1-1; D is possibly TRBD1 (6 bases). The CDR3 length is 14 residues. Trimming left V 2 bases short and J 3 bases short, with 10 bases between. CDR1 MNHNS and CDR2 SASEGT come from the germline V gene. The CDR3 nucleotides are TGTGCCAGCAGTGAATACAGGGCTTACACTGAAGCTTTCTTT. Translated: CASSEYRAYTEAFF.

This chain joins TRBV5-1 and TRBJ2-7, with D possibly called TRBD1 or TRBD2 (6 bases each). The CDR3 runs 16 residues. Germline CDR1 reads SGHRS; CDR2 reads YFSETQ. Trimming pared 7 bases from V and 9 bases from J, leaving 29 bases between. The DNA for the CDR3 is TGCGCCAGCCGCGTTGGGGGGCAGGGCAGCGGAGAGATGCAGTACTTC. It translates to CASRVGGQGSGEMQYF.

J is TRBJ1-6 and V is TRBV7-9; 8 bases line up with TRBD1. V was pared by 5 bases and J by 5 bases, with 8 bases of the junction left unmatched. Germline V CDR1 and CDR2: SEHNR, FQNEAQ (reference sequence). The CDR3 loop spans 16 amino acids. CDR3 DNA sequence: TGTGCCAGCAGCAGTCGGGACAGGCTGGATAATTCACCCCTCCACTTT. Its translation is CASSSRDRLDNSPLHF.

In this sample, this clone turned up a few times. Here the CDR3 reads CASSAGQGFNYGYTF. CDR3 in DNA: TGTGCCAGCAGCGCGGGACAGGGGTTCAACTATGGCTACACCTTC. The J gene is TRBJ1-2, the V gene TRBV9; 10 positions match TRBD1. The CDR3 runs to 15 residues. The germline CDR1 and CDR2 sequences are SGDLS and YYNGEE. Unmatched junction bases numbered 4, after V lost 3 bases and J lost 2 bases.

V and J are TRBV7-2 and TRBJ1-1; weak D call: TRBD1 (6 bases). Germline V gene sequence: CDR1 SGHTA, CDR2 FQGNSA. The CDR3 covers 12 residues. Deletions cut 4 bases from V and 13 bases from J, with 16 bases between. The CDR3 region is CASSSTGSWSFF. The CDR3 DNA is TGTGCCAGCAGCTCTACAGGGTCCTGGAGTTTCTTT.

The gene calls are TRBV10-3 and TRBJ2-1, with D unclear. Trimming removed 5 bases from V and 0 bases from J, with 8 bases in between. There are 14 residues in the CDR3. Germline CDR1 and CDR2: ENHRY and SYGVKD. This CDR3 reads CAISPESSYNEQFF. The CDR3 DNA reads TGTGCCATCAGTCCTGAGAGCTCCTACAATGAGCAGTTCTTC.